This entry features one T cell receptor beta chain sequence. Trimming stripped 5 bases from V and 0 bases from J, with 11 bases between. The length of the CDR3 is 15 residues. CDR1 is MDHEN, CDR2 SYDVKM, per germline. Clones were sequenced by immunoSEQ multiplex PCR, and TCRdb holds only the in-frame ones, with some missing. This repertoire shows a few hundred thousand clones, roughly 90% found once; its top ten account for 1.5% to 2%. This entry is derived from a study of Ad26.COV2.S vaccination and SARS-CoV-2 variants. The treatment denotes: 19 received Ad26.COV2.S at low or high dose, single or two shots; about 5 received placebo; per-sample allocation not given. Samples came from day 63 after the first vaccine or placebo injection. Donor was an adult aged 18-55 years in Boston.

The sequences come from peripheral blood, collected in a trial of Ad26.COV2.S vaccine versus placebo. The receptor's source is a person aged 18-60 years who received the Ad26.COV2.S COVID-19 vaccine or a placebo. The chain recombines TRBV28 with TRBJ2-4; no definite D call. CDR3 in amino acids: CASSGLQTAKNIQYF. CDR3 bases: TGTGCCAGCAGTGGGCTACAGACAGCCAAAAACATTCAGTACTTC.